Shown below are 25 T cell receptor beta chains from a single sample sequenced in a study of blood T cells in healthy people across ages. Through a sample-barcoded 5' primer and a J-beta primer mix, a second PCR was run for roughly 6 to 12 cycles. TCRdb independently ran MiXCR on the 5' RACE reads; one entry per CDR3 protein. This sample has under 2 million distinct CDR3 sequences; around 36% occur once, and the top ten carry approximately 10%. Sequencing was carried out using blood. Receptor source: a woman aged 25 to 39 in good health.

The chain has TRBV27 and TRBJ1-1, with D tentatively TRBD1 (6 bases). Trimming pared 5 bases from V and 6 bases from J, leaving 13 bases between. This CDR3 has 13 amino acids. Germline values: CDR1 MNHEY, CDR2 SMNVEV (reference sequence). CDR3 in amino acids: CASSPGTLAEAFF. CDR3 DNA: TGTGCCAGCAGTCCTGGGACATTGGCTGAAGCTTTCTTT.

This rearrangement joins TRBV20-1 to TRBJ2-5, with TRBD2 matching over 12 bases. V shed 6 bases, J shed 1 base, and the junction held 12 bases outside the gene matches. Per germline, CDR1 DFQATT and CDR2 SNEGSKA (reference sequence). This CDR3 region has 17 residues. CDR3 sequence reads: CSALTSGGSLFQETQYF. CDR3 DNA sequence: TGCAGTGCCCTGACTAGCGGGGGCTCCCTTTTCCAAGAGACCCAGTACTTC.

This clonotype was counted at least ten times. This chain links TRBV28 with TRBJ2-7; D not resolved. Germline V gene sequence: CDR1 MDHEN, CDR2 SYDVKM. This CDR3 is 13 amino acids long. V lost 3 bases and J 2 bases, leaving 8 bases between the germline ends. The CDR3 nucleotides are TGTGCCAGCAGTTTGTCAGGCCCCTACGAGCAGTACTTC. Translated: CASSLSGPYEQYF. Looking up the rest from reference TRBV28 and TRBJ2-7 gives the full variable domain: DVKVTQSSRYLVKRTGEKVFLECVQDMDHENMFWYRQDPGLGLRLIYFSYDVKMKEKGDIPEGYSVSREKKERFSLILESASTNQTSMYLCASSLSGPYEQYFGPGTRLTVT.

This clonotype was detected only once. This likely comes from a read error, as the CDR3 has no conserved phenylalanine or tryptophan at its end. The chain recombines TRBV20-1 with TRBJ2-1; 11 positions match TRBD2. The J segment lost 4 bases and the V segment lost 4 bases, leaving 9 bases of the junction unmatched. The CDR3 sequence is 16 residues long. Germline-derived CDR1 and CDR2 are DFQATT and SNEGSKA (reference sequence). CDR3 region: CSATRAGTSGYNEQFL. CDR3 nucleotides: TGCAGTGCTACAAGGGCGGGGACTAGCGGTTACAATGAGCAGTTCCTC.

This clonotype was detected a few times. V and J are TRBV28 and TRBJ2-3, with 7 bases that match TRBD1. The germline V gene has CDR1 MDHEN and CDR2 SYDVKM. This CDR3 has 15 residues. J gave up 2 bases and V 4 bases, and 6 bases lay outside the gene matches. CDR3 DNA: TGTGCCAGCAGTTCGGCCGGACAGGTCACAGATACGCAGTATTTT. Protein product: CASSSAGQVTDTQYF.

This clonotype was found many times. The V and J genes are TRBV20-1 and TRBJ2-7, with a possible D match to TRBD2 (6 bases). This CDR3 has 15 amino acids. Germline V gene sequence: CDR1 DFQATT, CDR2 SNEGSKA (reference sequence). Trimming stripped 1 base from V and 0 bases from J, with 13 bases between. The CDR3 region is CSARGRRDFSYEQYF. DNA for the CDR3: TGCAGTGCTAGAGGGCGCAGGGACTTCTCCTACGAGCAGTACTTC.

This clonotype occurred a few times. The V and J genes are TRBV20-1 and TRBJ2-2; TRBD2 agrees at 8 bases. The germline V gene has CDR1 DFQATT and CDR2 SNEGSKA (reference sequence). J gave up 8 bases and V 8 bases, and 7 bases lay outside the gene matches. The CDR3 extends over 12 amino acids. CDR3 region: CSFSGAGGELFF. The CDR3 nucleotides read TGCAGTTTTAGCGGGGCAGGGGGGGAGCTGTTTTTT.

This rearrangement joins TRBV7-9 to TRBJ2-7; 7 positions agree with TRBD2. This CDR3 has 15 amino acids. Looked up from germline, CDR1 is SEHNR and CDR2 is FQNEAQ (reference sequence). The V segment lost 5 bases and the J segment 0 bases; nucleotides outside the gene matches: 7. The CDR3 DNA reads as TGTGCCAGCAGCATTGCGGGGGAGGTCTCCTACGAGCAGTACTTC. The encoded protein is CASSIAGEVSYEQYF.

CDR3 amino acids: CASSDGGAVYGYTF. For the CDR3, the DNA is TGTGCCAGCAGTGACGGGGGCGCGGTTTATGGCTACACCTTC. The chain uses TRBV6-1 and TRBJ1-2, with D perhaps matching TRBD1 (6 bases). Germline-derived CDR1 and CDR2 are MNHNS and SASEGT. V was shortened by 3 bases and J by 5 bases, with 13 bases between the two germline ends. The CDR3 runs to 14 residues.

V gene TRBV7-8 combines with J gene TRBJ1-1; maybe TRBD1 (6 bases). V lost 10 bases to trimming and J lost 1 base, with 10 bases between them. This CDR3 comprises 12 residues. CDR1 SGHVS and CDR2 FQNEAQ come from the germline V gene. Here the CDR3 DNA reads TGTGCCACAGGGGCAGGGAACACTGAAGCTTTCTTT. It yields the protein CATGAGNTEAFF.

The table lists this clonotype with a few counts. The rearrangement uses TRBV4-2 and TRBJ1-2; a weak D match, TRBD1 (5 bases). V was pared by 2 bases and J by 8 bases, with 9 bases between. Germline lookup yields CDR1 LGHNA and CDR2 YNFKEQ. The CDR3 runs to 12 residues. The CDR3 coding sequence is TGTGCCAGCAGCCAACCCCCAGGGGGCTACACCTTC. This codes for CASSQPPGGYTF.

This clonotype has at least ten counts. The V gene is TRBV20-1, the J gene TRBJ2-3; TRBD1 agrees at 7 bases. V was clipped by 0 bases and J by 0 bases; unmatched bases: 3. Germline values: CDR1 DFQATT, CDR2 SNEGSKA (reference sequence). The length of the CDR3 is 15 residues. In nucleotides, the CDR3 is TGCAGTGCTAGAGATGGGGACAGAAGCACAGATACGCAGTATTTT. Protein: CSARDGDRSTDTQYF.

The chain combines TRBV5-1 with TRBJ2-5; 7 nucleotides line up with TRBD1. The V segment lost 2 bases and the J segment 1 base; nucleotides outside the gene matches: 5. CDR1 and CDR2 from the germline V gene are SGHRS and YFSETQ. The CDR3 is 15 residues long. This CDR3 reads CASSFHWDSQETQYF. The CDR3 region has the DNA TGCGCCAGCAGCTTCCACTGGGACAGCCAAGAGACCCAGTACTTC.

The chain recombines TRBV20-1 with TRBJ2-3; TRBD2 is a possible D gene (6 bases). V was shortened by 4 bases and J by 7 bases, with 18 bases between the two germline ends. Germline CDR1 DFQATT, CDR2 SNEGSKA (reference sequence). This CDR3 is 14 amino acids long. The CDR3 coding sequence is TGCAGTGCTACAGCCCCGGAGGGAGTAAATACGCAGTATTTT. Protein: CSATAPEGVNTQYF.

The rearrangement links TRBV20-1 to TRBJ2-5; no definite D call. The closer fit of TRBJ2-7 to the DNA end suggests the J call may be wrong. The germline gives CDR1 DFQATT, CDR2 SNEGSKA (reference sequence). CDR3 length equals 12 residues. The DNA for the CDR3 is TGCAGTGCTAGAGATCGTTACCACGAGCAGTACTTC. It encodes CSARDRYHEQYF.

V usage is TRBV9 and J usage is TRBJ2-5, with TRBD1 matching 7 bases. The CDR3 loop spans 15 amino acids. The V segment lost 4 bases and the J segment 3 bases; nucleotides outside the gene matches: 9. Germline loops: CDR1 SGDLS, CDR2 YYNGEE. The CDR3 reads CASSLTGTEKETQYF. The CDR3 region has the DNA TGTGCCAGCAGCCTCACCGGGACAGAGAAAGAGACCCAGTACTTC.

The chain uses TRBV7-9 and TRBJ2-1, with 7 bases matching TRBD1. This CDR3 has 12 amino acids. Germline CDR1 SEHNR, CDR2 FQNEAQ (reference sequence). V lost 6 bases and J lost 8; bases outside the gene matches: 4. The CDR3 protein is CASSTTGHEQFF. The CDR3 DNA is TGTGCCAGCAGTACGACAGGGCATGAGCAGTTCTTC.

This clonotype was seen many times. The V gene is TRBV20-1, the J gene TRBJ2-7; 8 bases line up with TRBD2. V was clipped by 5 bases and J by 4 bases; unmatched bases: 10. Germline-derived CDR1 and CDR2 are DFQATT and SNEGSKA (reference sequence). The CDR3 spans 14 residues. CDR3 protein: CSAEKRENVYEQYF. CDR3 DNA: TGCAGTGCTGAAAAGCGGGAGAACGTGTACGAGCAGTACTTC.

V usage is TRBV27 and J usage is TRBJ1-5, with D maybe TRBD1 (6 bases). The CDR3 has 20 amino acids. Trimming shortened V by 1 base and J by 6 bases, and 28 bases separated the two germline ends. Germline CDR1 is MNHEY and CDR2 is SMNVEV (reference sequence). The CDR3 DNA is TGTGCCAGCAGTTTATACGGGTCCGGACAGAGCGTGGAGTTAAGTCAGCCCCAGCATTTT. As protein: CASSLYGSGQSVELSQPQHF.

The chain has TRBV10-3 and TRBJ2-5; D is ambiguous. The better agreement between TRBJ2-7 and the DNA end casts doubt on the J call. The CDR3 extends over 14 amino acids. The germline CDR1 and CDR2 sequences are ENHRY and SYGVKD. CDR3: CAISEQMTTNEQYF. The CDR3 coding sequence is TGTGCCATCAGTGAACAAATGACGACCAACGAGCAGTACTTC.

Only a few counts were recorded for this clonotype. This chain links TRBV24-1 with TRBJ2-1, with 10 bases fitting TRBD2. Germline V CDR1 and CDR2: KGHDR, SFDVKD. This CDR3 comprises 15 residues. V trimming: 5 bases; J trimming: 6 bases; junction bases outside the gene matches: 6. The CDR3 region has the DNA TGTGCCACCAGTGGTTCTAGCGGGAGTTCCAATGAGCAGTTCTTC. It encodes CATSGSSGSSNEQFF.

This clonotype was observed a handful of times. The chain uses TRBV6-1 and TRBJ2-7; unclear D gene. Germline V gene sequence: CDR1 MNHNS, CDR2 SASEGT. V lost 1 base and J 0 bases, leaving 13 bases between the germline ends. The CDR3 is made up of 16 amino acids. CDR3 residues: CASSEGPYGSSYEQYF. The CDR3 bases are TGTGCCAGCAGTGAAGGTCCTTACGGAAGCTCCTACGAGCAGTACTTC.

This clonotype was counted only a few times. The CDR3 loop is CSAASGMGNEQFF. The CDR3 bases are TGCAGTGCTGCCTCCGGGATGGGTAATGAGCAGTTCTTC. The chain couples TRBV20-1 to TRBJ2-1, with D possibly TRBD2 on 5 matching bases. Germline V gene data show CDR1 as DFQATT and CDR2 as SNEGSKA (reference sequence). The CDR3 is 13 amino acids. V was shortened by 5 bases and J by 7 bases, with 15 bases between the two germline ends.

This clonotype was counted a few times. This chain uses TRBV7-3 with TRBJ2-2, with a possible D match to TRBD2 (6 bases). The V and J ends lost 5 bases and 3 bases respectively, with 19 bases between them. The CDR3 is made up of 17 amino acids. The germline V gene has CDR1 SGHTA and CDR2 FQGTGA. DNA of the CDR3: TGTGCCAGCAGCCCCTTGGTGGGAGGTTTTGACACCGGGGAGCTGTTTTTT. It translates to CASSPLVGGFDTGELFF.

V gene TRBV7-8 combines with J gene TRBJ1-3; no reliable D call. The V end lost 0 bases, the J end lost 2 bases, and 8 bases lay between the germline ends. Germline V lookup: CDR1 SGHVS, CDR2 FQNEAQ. The CDR3 consists of 15 residues. This CDR3 is CASSLAEIPGNTIYF. CDR3 DNA: TGTGCCAGCAGCTTAGCAGAGATCCCTGGAAACACCATATATTTT.